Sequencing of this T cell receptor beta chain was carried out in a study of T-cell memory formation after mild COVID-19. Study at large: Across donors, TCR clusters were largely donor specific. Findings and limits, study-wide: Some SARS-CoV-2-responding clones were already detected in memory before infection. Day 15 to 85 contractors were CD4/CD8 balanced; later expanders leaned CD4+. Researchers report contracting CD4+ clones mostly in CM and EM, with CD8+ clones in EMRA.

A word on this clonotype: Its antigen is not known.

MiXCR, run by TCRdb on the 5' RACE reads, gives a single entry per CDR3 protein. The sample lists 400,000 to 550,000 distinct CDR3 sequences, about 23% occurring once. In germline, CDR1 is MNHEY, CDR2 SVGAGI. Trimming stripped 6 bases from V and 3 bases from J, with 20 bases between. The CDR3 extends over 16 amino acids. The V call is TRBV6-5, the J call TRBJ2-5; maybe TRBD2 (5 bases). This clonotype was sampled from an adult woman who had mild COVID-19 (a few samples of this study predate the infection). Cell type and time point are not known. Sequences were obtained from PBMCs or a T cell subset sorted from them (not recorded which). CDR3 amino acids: CASSPDGGLGKETQYF. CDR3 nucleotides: TGTGCCAGCAGCCCCGACGGCGGGTTGGGAAAAGAGACCCAGTACTTC.